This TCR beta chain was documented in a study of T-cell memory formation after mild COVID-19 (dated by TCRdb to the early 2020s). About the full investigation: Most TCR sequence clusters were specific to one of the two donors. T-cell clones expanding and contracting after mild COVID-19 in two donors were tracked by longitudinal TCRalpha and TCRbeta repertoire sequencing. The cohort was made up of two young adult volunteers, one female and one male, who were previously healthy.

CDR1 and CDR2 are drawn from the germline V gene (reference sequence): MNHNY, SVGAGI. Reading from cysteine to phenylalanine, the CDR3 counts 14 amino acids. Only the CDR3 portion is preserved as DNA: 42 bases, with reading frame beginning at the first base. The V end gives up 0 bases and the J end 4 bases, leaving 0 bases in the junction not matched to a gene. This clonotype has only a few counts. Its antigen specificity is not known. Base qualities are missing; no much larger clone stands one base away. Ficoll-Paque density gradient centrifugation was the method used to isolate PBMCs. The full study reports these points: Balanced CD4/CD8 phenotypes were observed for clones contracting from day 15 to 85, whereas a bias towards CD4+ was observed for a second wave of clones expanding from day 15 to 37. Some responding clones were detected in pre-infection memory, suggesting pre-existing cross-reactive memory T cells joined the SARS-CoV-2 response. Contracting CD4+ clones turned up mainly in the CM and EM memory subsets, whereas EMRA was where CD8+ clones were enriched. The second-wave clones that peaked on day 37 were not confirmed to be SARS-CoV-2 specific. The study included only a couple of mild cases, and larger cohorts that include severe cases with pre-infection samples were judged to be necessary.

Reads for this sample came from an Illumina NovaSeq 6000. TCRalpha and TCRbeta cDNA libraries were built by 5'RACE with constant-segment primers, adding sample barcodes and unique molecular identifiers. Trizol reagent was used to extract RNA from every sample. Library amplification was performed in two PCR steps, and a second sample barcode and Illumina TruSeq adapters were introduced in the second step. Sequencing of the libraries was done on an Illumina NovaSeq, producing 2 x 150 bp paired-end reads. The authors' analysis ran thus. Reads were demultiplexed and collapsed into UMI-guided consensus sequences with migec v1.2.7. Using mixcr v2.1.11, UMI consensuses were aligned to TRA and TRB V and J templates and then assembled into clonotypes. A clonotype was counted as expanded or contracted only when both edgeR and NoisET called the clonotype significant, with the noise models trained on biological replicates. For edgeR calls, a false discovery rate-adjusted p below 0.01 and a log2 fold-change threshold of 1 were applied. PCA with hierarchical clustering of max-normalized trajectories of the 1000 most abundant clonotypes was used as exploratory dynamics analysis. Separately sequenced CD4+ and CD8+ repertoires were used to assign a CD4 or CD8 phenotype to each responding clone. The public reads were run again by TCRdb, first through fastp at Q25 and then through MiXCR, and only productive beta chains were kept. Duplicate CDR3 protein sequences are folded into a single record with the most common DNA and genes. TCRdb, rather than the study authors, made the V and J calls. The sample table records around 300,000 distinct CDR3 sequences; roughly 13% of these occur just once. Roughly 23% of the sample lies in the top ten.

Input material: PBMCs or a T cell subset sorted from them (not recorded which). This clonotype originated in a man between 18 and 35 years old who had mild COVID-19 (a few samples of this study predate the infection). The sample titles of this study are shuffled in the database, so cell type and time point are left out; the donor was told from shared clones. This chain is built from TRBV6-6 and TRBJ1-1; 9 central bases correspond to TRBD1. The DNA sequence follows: TGTGCCAGCAGTTACTCGACAGGGGGCACTGAAGCTTTCTTT. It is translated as CASSYSTGGTEAFF.